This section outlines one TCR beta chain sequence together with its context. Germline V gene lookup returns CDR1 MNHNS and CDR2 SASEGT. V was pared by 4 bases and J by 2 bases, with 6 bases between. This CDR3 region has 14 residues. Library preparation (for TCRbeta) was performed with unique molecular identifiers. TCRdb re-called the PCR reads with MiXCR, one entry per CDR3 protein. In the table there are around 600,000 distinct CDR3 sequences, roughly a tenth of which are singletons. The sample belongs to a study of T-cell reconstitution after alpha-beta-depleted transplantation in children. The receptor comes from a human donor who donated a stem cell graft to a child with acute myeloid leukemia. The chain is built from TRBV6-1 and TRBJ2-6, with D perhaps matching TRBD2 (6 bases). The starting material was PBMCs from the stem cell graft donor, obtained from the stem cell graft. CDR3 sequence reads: CASSGGTGANVLTF. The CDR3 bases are TGTGCCAGCAGTGGCGGGACTGGGGCCAACGTCCTGACTTTC.